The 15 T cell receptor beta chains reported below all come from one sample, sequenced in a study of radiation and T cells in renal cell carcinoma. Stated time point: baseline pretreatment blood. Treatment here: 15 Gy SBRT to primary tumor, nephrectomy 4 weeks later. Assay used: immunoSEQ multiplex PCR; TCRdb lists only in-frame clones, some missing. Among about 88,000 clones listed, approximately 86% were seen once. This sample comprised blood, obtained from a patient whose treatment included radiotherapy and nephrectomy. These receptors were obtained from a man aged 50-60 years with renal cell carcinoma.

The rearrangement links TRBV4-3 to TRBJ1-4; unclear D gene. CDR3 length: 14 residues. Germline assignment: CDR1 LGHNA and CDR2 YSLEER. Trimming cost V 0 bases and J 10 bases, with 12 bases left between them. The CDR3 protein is CASSQERDRRKLFF. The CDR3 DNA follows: TGCGCCAGCAGCCAAGAGCGGGATCGGAGAAAACTGTTTTTT.

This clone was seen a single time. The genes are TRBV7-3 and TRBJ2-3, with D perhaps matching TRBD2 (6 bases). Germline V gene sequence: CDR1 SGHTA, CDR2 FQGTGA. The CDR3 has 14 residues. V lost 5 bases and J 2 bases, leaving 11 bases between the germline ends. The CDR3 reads CASSPGDFTDTQYF. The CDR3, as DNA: TGTGCCAGCAGCCCCGGGGACTTCACAGATACGCAGTATTTT. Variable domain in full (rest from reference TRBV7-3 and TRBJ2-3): GAGVSQTPSNKVTEKGKYVELRCDPISGHTALYWYRQSLGQGPEFLIYFQGTGAADDSGLPNDRFFAVRPEGSVSTLKIQRTERGDSAVYLCASSPGDFTDTQYFGPGTRLTVL.

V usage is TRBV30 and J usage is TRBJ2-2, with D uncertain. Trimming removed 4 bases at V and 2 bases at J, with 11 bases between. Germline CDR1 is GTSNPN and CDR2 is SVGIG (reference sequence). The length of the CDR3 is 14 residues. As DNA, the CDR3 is TGTGCCTGGAAACAAGACACTAACACCGGGGAGCTGTTTTTT. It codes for CAWKQDTNTGELFF.

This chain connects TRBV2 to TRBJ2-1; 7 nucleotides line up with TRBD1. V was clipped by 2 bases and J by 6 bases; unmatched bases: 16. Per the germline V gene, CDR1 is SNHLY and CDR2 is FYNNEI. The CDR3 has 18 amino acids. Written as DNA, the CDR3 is TGTGCCAGCAGTGAAAGTATGAAAGGGGGCATCTGGTTCAATGAGCAGTTCTTC. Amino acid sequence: CASSESMKGGIWFNEQFF.

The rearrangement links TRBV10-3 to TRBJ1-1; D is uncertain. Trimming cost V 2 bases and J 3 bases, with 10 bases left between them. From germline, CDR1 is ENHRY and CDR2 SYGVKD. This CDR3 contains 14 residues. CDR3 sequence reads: CAISEDIWDTEAFF. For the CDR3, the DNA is TGTGCCATCAGTGAGGACATCTGGGACACTGAAGCTTTCTTT.

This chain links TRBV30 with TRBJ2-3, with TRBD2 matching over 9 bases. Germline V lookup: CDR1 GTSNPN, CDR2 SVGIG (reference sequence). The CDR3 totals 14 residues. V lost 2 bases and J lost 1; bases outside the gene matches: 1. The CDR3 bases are TGTGCCTGGAGTTGGACTAGCGGCACAGATACGCAGTATTTT. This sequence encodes CAWSWTSGTDTQYF.

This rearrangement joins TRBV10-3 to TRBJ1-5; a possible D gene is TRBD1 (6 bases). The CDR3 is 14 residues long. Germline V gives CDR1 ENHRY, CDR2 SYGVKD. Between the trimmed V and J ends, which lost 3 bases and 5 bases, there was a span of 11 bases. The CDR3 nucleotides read TGTGCCATCAGTGAACAGGGTGGGCATCAGCCCCAGCATTTT. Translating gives CAISEQGGHQPQHF.

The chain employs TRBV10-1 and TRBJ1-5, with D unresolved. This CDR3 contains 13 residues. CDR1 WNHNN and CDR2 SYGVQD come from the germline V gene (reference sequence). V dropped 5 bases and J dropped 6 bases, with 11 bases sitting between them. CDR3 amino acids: CASSPSAGQPQHF. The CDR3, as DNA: TGCGCCAGCAGTCCTAGCGCGGGTCAGCCCCAGCATTTT.

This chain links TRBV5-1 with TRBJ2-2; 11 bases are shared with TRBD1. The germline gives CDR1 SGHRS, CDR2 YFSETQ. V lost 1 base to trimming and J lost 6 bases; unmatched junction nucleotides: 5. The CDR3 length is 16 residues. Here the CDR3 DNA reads TGCGCCAGCAGCTTGCCCGGGACAGGGGGTGCCGGGGAGCTGTTTTTT. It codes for CASSLPGTGGAGELFF.

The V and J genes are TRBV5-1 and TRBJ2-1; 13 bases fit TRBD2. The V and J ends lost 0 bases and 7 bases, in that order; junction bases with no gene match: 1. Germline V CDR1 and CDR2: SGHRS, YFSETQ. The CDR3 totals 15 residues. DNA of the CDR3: TGCGCCAGCAGCTTGGAGACTAGCGGGAGGAATGAGCAGTTCTTC. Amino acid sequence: CASSLETSGRNEQFF. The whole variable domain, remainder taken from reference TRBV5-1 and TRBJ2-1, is KAGVTQTPRYLIKTRGQQVTLSCSPISGHRSVSWYQQTPGQGLQFLFEYFSETQRNKGNFPGRFSGRQFSNSRSEMNVSTLELGDSALYLCASSLETSGRNEQFFGPGTRLTVL.

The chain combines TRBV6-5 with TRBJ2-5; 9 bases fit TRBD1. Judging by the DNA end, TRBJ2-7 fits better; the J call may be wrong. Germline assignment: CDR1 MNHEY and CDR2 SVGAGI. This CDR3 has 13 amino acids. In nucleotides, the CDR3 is TGTGCCAGCAGCAACAGGGGGCTAGGCGAGCAGTACTTC. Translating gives CASSNRGLGEQYF.

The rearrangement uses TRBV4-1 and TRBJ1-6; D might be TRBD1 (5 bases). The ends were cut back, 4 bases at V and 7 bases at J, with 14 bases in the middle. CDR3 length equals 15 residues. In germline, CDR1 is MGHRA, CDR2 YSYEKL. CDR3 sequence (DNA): TGCGCCAGCAGCCTCCAGGGAAGCGGGAATTCACCCCTCCACTTT. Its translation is CASSLQGSGNSPLHF.

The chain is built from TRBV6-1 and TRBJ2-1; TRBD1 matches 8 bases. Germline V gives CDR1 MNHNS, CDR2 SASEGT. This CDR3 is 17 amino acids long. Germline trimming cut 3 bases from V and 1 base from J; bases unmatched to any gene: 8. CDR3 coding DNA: TGTGCCAGCAGTGATGATACAGGGGGTGGATCCTACAATGAGCAGTTCTTC. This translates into CASSDDTGGGSYNEQFF.

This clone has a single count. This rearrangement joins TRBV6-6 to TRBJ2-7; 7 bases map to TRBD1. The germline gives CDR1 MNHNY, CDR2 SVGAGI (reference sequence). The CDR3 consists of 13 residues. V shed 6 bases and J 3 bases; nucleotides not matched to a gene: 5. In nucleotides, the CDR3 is TGTGCCAGCAGCCGGGACAGAGACTACGAGCAGTACTTC. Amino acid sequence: CASSRDRDYEQYF.

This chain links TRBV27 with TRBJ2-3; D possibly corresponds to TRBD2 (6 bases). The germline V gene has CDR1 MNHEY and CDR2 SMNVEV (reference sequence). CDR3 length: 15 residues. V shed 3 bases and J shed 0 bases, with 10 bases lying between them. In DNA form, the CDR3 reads TGTGCCAGCAGTTTTAGCGGCGAGAGCACAGATACGCAGTATTTT. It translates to CASSFSGESTDTQYF.